This TCR beta chain stems from a study of T cell changes during pregnancy in multiple sclerosis. This clone was observed a handful of times. CDR1 and CDR2 (germline): MDHEN, SYDVKM. The V end was cut by 9 bases, the J end by 5 bases, with 17 bases between. The CDR3 runs to 14 residues. TCRdb's copy holds only in-frame clones and misses some; the assay was immunoSEQ multiplex PCR. The sample has fewer than 45,000 clones; about nine tenths are singletons. The V call is TRBV28, the J call TRBJ2-1; possibly TRBD2 for D (6 bases). The TCR originated in a female donor with multiple sclerosis, enrolled in a pregnancy study. The sequences come from CD4+ T cells from peripheral blood mononuclear cells, collected in the first trimester of pregnancy. CDR3 sequence reads: CASRRGSGNNEQFF. The CDR3 bases are TGTGCCAGTCGGAGGGGTAGCGGCAACAATGAGCAGTTCTTC.